This T cell receptor beta chain is drawn from a study of cytotoxic CD8 clonotypes in ibrutinib-treated CLL. Using immunoSEQ multiplex PCR, the repertoire was profiled, and TCRdb retains in-frame clones only, with some absent. The top ten clones hold over 10% of a sample with some 200,000 clones, roughly 73% of them seen once. Study-wide results and limits: Clonality went higher at ibrutinib response and then dropped back toward baseline at progression.

V lost 4 bases, J lost 5 bases, and 5 bases stayed unmatched. CDR1 is WNHNN, CDR2 SYGVQD, per germline (reference sequence). This CDR3 contains 14 residues. A note on this clone: The antigen is undetermined.

The source of this sequence is a human donor with chronic lymphocytic leukemia. This material consisted of PBMCs, taken after 12 months of ibrutinib treatment. The rearrangement uses TRBV10-1 and TRBJ2-1, with 7 bases that match TRBD2. In DNA, the CDR3 is TGCGCCAGCAGTGCGTCTAGCGGCAACAATGAGCAGTTCTTC. Residues: CASSASSGNNEQFF.